This T cell receptor (beta chain) is from a study of CXCR3-negative and CXCR3-positive naive CD8 T cells. cDNA libraries for TRB were generated by 5' RACE incorporating UMI labels. Following a re-call of the 5' RACE reads, TCRdb has one entry per CDR3 protein and lacks DNA. The listing records tens of thousands of distinct CDR3 sequences. The naive CD8+ gate required CD45RO-CCR7+CD27+CD95- phenotype. CDR3 length: 15 amino acids. Germline V CDR1 and CDR2: SGHVS, FQNEAQ. In regard to this clonotype: The target antigen is unknown.

Points from the study as a whole: More hydrophobic TRB CDR3s were found in CXCR3-positive naive cells than in CXCR3-negative naive cells. Similar TRBV-TRBJ gene usage was seen in naive CXCR3-negative and CXCR3-positive cells, but not in memory cells.

J is TRBJ2-3 and V is TRBV7-8. The sample taken for sequencing was naive CXCR3+ CD8+ T cells from blood. Subset in this sample: CD45RO-CCR7+CD27+CD95- naive CD8+ T cells expressing CXCR3 (TNR3+). The receptor's source is a human donor in good health. Some clones in this sample may be carry-over from other donors' samples. This CDR3 is CASSFSDGGTDTQYF.